This T cell receptor (beta chain) stems from a study of identical twins. The study, taken as a whole, reports: Models underpredicted monozygotic twin sharing of out-of-frame TCR alpha.

This CDR3 contains 12 residues. Germline lookup yields CDR1 GTSNPN and CDR2 SVGIG (reference sequence). Trimming left V 2 bases short and J 7 bases short, with 12 bases between. TCRdb independently ran MiXCR on the 5' RACE reads; one entry per CDR3 protein. The sample holds 1.5 million to 2 million distinct CDR3 sequences, around 29% seen once. Notes on this clonotype: Its antigen is currently unknown.

Sequences were obtained from cord blood. The V gene is TRBV30, the J gene TRBJ2-7; no reliable D call. The sequence was obtained from a newborn girl in good health. DNA for the CDR3: TGTGCCTGGAGTTTAGGGTTTAGGGAGCAGTACTTC. This codes for CAWSLGFREQYF. Combining the CDR3 with reference TRBV30 and TRBJ2-7 gives the whole variable domain SQTIHQWPATLVQPVGSPLSLECTVEGTSNPNLYWYRQAAGRGLQLLFYSVGIGQISSEVPQNLSASRPQDRQFILSSKKLLLSDSGFYLCAWSLGFREQYFGPGTRLTVT.